One and the same sample provided the 5 T cell receptor beta chains below, sequenced in a study of blood T cell repertoires in COVID-19. Profiled with immunoSEQ multiplex PCR; TCRdb holds only in-frame clones, not every one. This table holds around 62,000 clones, approximately 85% found once. Material: peripheral blood. The receptors were gathered from a man aged 50 to 60 with acute or convalescent COVID-19.

V usage is TRBV5-1 and J usage is TRBJ1-1, with a tentative D call TRBD1 (5 bases). The ends were cut back, 2 bases at V and 3 bases at J, with 14 bases in the middle. Germline V gene sequence: CDR1 SGHRS, CDR2 YFSETQ. The CDR3 has 15 residues. CDR3 sequence: CASSFAGGVYTEAFF. As DNA, the CDR3 is TGCGCCAGCAGCTTCGCCGGGGGTGTGTACACTGAAGCTTTCTTT.

J is TRBJ2-7 and V is TRBV7-8; 7 bases line up with TRBD2. The CDR3 extends over 14 amino acids. The V segment lost 4 bases and the J segment 0 bases; nucleotides outside the gene matches: 3. Germline V gene lookup returns CDR1 SGHVS and CDR2 FQNEAQ. This chain's CDR3 is CASSSGTNSYEQYV. The DNA for the CDR3 is TGTGCCAGCAGCTCCGGGACTAACTCCTACGAGCAGTACGTC.

This clone has just a few counts. This sequence joins TRBV20-1 and TRBJ1-5, with TRBD1 matching over 10 bases. The V segment lost 3 bases and the J segment 0 bases; nucleotides outside the gene matches: 11. Germline V CDR1 and CDR2: DFQATT, SNEGSKA (reference sequence). The CDR3 has 18 amino acids. The CDR3 sequence is CSASPPGQGIVSNQPQHF. In DNA, the CDR3 is TGCAGTGCTAGTCCCCCGGGACAGGGGATCGTTAGCAATCAGCCCCAGCATTTT.

V usage is TRBV19 and J usage is TRBJ2-5; 14 bases map to TRBD2. J was trimmed by 4 bases and V by 4 bases; bases with no gene match: 2. This CDR3 has 15 amino acids. CDR1 and CDR2 (germline): LNHDA, SQIVND (reference sequence). CDR3 loop: CASSTTSGGGETQYF. The CDR3, as DNA: TGTGCCAGTAGTACGACTAGCGGGGGGGGAGAGACCCAGTACTTC.

The chain links TRBV3-1 (or the pseudogene TRBV3-2) to TRBJ1-3, with TRBD1 identical over 11 bases. The CDR3 totals 18 residues. V shed 5 bases and J 1 base; nucleotides not matched to a gene: 10. Germline assignment: CDR1 LGHDT and CDR2 YNNKEL (reference sequence). CDR3 bases: TGTGCCAGCAGCTACTGGACAGGGGGCAAGTCGTCTGGAAACACCATATATTTT. It translates to CASSYWTGGKSSGNTIYF.